Reported below is one T cell receptor beta chain. What it binds is unknown. Primers: 60 Vbeta forward and 13 Jbeta reverse. Sequencing was performed with immunoSEQ multiplex PCR; in TCRdb, only in-frame clones are kept and a portion is missing. Found here are some 200,000 clones, roughly 80% of them singletons; the top ten hold about 1.7%. Healthy bone marrow donors made up the cohort. This record comes from a study of cytomegalovirus exposure and HLA in healthy donors. The overall study: Inside one of the first data releases sat around 86 million unique TCRs taken from HLA-typed donors. Study-wide results and caveats: As a later analysis showed, several of the most significant clusters appeared to be linked to common viral pathogens. V- and J-gene trimming in TCR beta was tied to a missense DCLRE1C variant by an analysis performed later.

CDR3 length equals 16 residues. Trimming removed 7 bases at V and 2 bases at J, with 15 bases between. The germline gives CDR1 LNHDA, CDR2 SQIVND (reference sequence). Sample: PBMCs. The clonotype was recovered from a man aged 45 to 65 in good health and CMV-seronegative. V usage is TRBV19 and J usage is TRBJ2-6; possible D gene TRBD1, 7 bases. CDR3 in amino acids: CASIQGTLTGANVLTF. CDR3 coding DNA: TGTGCCAGTATACAGGGGACTTTGACTGGGGCCAACGTCCTGACTTTC.